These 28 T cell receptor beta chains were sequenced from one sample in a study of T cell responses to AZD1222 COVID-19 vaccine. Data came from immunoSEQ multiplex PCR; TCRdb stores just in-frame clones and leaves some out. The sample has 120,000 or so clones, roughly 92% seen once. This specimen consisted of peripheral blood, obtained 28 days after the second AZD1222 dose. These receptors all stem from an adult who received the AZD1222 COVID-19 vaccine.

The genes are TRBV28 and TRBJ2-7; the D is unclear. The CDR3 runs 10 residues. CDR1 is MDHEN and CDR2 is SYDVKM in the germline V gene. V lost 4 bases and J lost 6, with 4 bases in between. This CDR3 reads CASSYGEQYF. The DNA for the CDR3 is TGTGCCAGCAGTTACGGCGAGCAGTACTTC. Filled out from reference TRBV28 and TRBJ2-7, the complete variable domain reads DVKVTQSSRYLVKRTGEKVFLECVQDMDHENMFWYRQDPGLGLRLIYFSYDVKMKEKGDIPEGYSVSREKKERFSLILESASTNQTSMYLCASSYGEQYFGPGTRLTVT.

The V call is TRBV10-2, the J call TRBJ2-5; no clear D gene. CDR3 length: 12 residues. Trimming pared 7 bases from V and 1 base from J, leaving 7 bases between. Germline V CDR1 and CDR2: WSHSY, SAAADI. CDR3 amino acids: CASKERQETQYF. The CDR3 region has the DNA TGCGCCAGCAAGGAGCGCCAAGAGACCCAGTACTTC.

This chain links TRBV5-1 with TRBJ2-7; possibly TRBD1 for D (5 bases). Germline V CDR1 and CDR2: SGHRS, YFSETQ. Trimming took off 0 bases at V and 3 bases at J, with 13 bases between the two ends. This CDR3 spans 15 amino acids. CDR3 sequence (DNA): TGCGCCAGCAGCTTGGCCACAGGTGCCAACTACGAGCAGTACTTC. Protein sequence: CASSLATGANYEQYF.

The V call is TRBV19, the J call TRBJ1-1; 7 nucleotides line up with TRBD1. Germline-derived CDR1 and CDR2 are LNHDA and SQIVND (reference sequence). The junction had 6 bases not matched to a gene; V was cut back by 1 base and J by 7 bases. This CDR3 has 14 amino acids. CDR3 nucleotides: TGTGCCAGTAGTATAGGGTACAGGGGATTTGAAGCTTTCTTT. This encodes CASSIGYRGFEAFF.

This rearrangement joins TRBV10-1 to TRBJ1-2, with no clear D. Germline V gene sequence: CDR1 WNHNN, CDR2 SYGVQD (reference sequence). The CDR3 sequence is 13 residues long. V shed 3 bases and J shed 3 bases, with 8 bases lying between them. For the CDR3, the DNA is TGCGCCAGCAGTGATTATCCGGACTATGGCTACACCTTC. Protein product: CASSDYPDYGYTF.

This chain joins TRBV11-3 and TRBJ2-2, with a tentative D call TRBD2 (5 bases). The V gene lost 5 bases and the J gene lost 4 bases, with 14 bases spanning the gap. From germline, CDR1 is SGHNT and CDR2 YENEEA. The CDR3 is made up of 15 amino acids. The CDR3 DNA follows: TGTGCCAGCAGCCCGAGCCGGGGTCCCACCGGGGAGCTGTTTTTT. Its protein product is CASSPSRGPTGELFF. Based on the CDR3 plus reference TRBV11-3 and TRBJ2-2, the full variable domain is EAGVVQSPRYKIIEKKQPVAFWCNPISGHNTLYWYLQNLGQGPELLIRYENEEAVDDSQLPKDRFSAERLKGVDSTLKIQPAELGDSAVYLCASSPSRGPTGELFFGEGSRLTVL.

CDR3 protein: CASSQGGAQFF. In nucleotides, the CDR3 is TGTGCCAGCAGCCAGGGGGGGGCTCAGTTCTTC. The rearrangement joins TRBV14 to TRBJ2-1, with D perhaps matching TRBD2 (7 bases). V was shortened by 3 bases and J by 13 bases, with 10 bases between the two germline ends. The CDR3 has 11 amino acids. CDR1 and CDR2 (germline): SGHDN, FVKESK. Supplemented by reference TRBV14 and TRBJ2-1, the full variable domain reads EAGVTQFPSHSVIEKGQTVTLRCDPISGHDNLYWYRRVMGKEIKFLLHFVKESKQDESGMPNNRFLAERTGGTYSTLKVQPAELEDSGVYFCASSQGGAQFFGPGTRLTVL.

The CDR3 sequence: CTSSQRPKGVNEKLFF. The CDR3 DNA is TGCACCAGCAGCCAACGTCCCAAAGGAGTTAATGAAAAACTGTTTTTT. The J gene is TRBJ1-4, the V gene TRBV1. TRBV1 is a listed pseudogene. CDR3 size: 16 residues.

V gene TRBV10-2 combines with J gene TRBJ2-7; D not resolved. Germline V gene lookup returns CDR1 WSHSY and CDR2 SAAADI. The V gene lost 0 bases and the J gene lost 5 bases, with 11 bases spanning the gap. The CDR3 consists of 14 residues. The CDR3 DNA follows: TGCGCCAGCAGTGAGTCGGTTAGGAAGAACGAGCAGTACTTC. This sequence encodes CASSESVRKNEQYF.

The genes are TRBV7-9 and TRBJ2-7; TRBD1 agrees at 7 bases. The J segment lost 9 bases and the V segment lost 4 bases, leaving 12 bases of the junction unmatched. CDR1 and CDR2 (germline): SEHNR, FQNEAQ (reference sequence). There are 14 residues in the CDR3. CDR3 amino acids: CASSSTYRGSRQYF. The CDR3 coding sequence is TGTGCCAGCAGCTCGACTTACAGGGGCAGCAGGCAGTACTTC. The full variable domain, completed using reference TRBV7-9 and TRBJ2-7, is DTGVSQNPRHKITKRGQNVTFRCDPISEHNRLYWYRQTLGQGPEFLTYFQNEAQLEKSRLLSDRFSAERPKGSFSTLEIQRTEQGDSAMYLCASSSTYRGSRQYFGPGTRLTVT.

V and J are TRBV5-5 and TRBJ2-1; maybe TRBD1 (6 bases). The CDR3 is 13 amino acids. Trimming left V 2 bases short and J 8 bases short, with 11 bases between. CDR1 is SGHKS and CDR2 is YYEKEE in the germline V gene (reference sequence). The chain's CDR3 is CASSFQGLDEQFF. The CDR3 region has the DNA TGTGCCAGCAGCTTTCAGGGGCTGGATGAGCAGTTCTTC. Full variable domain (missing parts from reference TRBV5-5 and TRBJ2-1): DAGVTQSPTHLIKTRGQQVTLRCSPISGHKSVSWYQQVLGQGPQFIFQYYEKEERGRGNFPDRFSARQFPNYSSELNVNALLLGDSALYLCASSFQGLDEQFFGPGTRLTVL.

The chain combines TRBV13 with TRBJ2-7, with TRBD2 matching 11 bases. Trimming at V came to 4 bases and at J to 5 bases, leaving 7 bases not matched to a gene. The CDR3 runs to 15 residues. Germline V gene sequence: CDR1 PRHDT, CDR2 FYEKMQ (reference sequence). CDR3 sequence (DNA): TGTGCCAGCAGCTCCACCGGGACTAGCGGAAACGAGCAGTACTTC. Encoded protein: CASSSTGTSGNEQYF.

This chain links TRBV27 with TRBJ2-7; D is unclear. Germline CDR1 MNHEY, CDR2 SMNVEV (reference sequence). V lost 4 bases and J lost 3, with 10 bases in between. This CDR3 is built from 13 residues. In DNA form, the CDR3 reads TGTGCCAGCAGTTCCTTTCCCTACTACGAGCAGTACTTC. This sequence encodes CASSSFPYYEQYF.

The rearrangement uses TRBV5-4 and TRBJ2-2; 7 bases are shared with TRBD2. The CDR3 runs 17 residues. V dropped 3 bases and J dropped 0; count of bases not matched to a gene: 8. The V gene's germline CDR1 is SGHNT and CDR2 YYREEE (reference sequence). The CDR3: CASSSIAGYANTGELFF. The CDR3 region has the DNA TGTGCCAGCAGCTCAATAGCGGGTTACGCGAACACCGGGGAGCTGTTTTTT. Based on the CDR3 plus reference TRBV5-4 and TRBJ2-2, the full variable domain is ETGVTQSPTHLIKTRGQQVTLRCSSQSGHNTVSWYQQALGQGPQFIFQYYREEENGRGNFPPRFSGLQFPNYSSELNVNALELDDSALYLCASSSIAGYANTGELFFGEGSRLTVL.

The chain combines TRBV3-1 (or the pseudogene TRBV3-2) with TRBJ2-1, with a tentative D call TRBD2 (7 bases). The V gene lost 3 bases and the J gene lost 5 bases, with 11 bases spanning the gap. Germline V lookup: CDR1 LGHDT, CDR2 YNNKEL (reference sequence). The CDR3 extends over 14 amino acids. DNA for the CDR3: TGTGCCAGCAGCCAGAGGGGGGGGGACAATGAGCAGTTCTTC. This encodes CASSQRGGDNEQFF.

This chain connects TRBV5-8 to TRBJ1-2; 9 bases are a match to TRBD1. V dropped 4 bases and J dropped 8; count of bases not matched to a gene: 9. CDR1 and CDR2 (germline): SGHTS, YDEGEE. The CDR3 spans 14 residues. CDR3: CASSVRTGVWGYTF. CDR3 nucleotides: TGTGCCAGCAGCGTTCGGACAGGGGTATGGGGCTACACCTTC.

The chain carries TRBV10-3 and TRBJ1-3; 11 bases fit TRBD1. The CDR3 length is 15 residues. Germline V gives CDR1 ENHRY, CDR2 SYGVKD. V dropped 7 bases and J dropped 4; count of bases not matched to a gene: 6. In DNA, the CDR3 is TGTGCCATCACAGGACAGGGGGCCTCAGGAAACACCATATATTTT. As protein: CAITGQGASGNTIYF.

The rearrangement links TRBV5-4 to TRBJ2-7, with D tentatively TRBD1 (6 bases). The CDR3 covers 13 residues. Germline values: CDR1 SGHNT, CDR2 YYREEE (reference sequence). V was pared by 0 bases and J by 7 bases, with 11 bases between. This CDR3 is CASSLATGTEQYF. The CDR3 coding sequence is TGTGCCAGCAGCTTGGCTACCGGGACAGAGCAGTACTTC.

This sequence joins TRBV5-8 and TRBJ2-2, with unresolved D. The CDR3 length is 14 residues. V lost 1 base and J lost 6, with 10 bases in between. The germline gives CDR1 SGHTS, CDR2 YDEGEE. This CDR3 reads CASSLFRAAGELFF. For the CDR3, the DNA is TGTGCCAGCAGCTTGTTCCGGGCGGCCGGGGAGCTGTTTTTT.

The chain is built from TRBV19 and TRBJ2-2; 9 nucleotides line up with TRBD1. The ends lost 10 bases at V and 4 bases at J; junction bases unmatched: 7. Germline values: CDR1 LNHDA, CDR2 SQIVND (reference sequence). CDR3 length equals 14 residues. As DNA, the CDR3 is TGTGCCATTCAGGGGACAGGGCTCACCGGGGAGCTGTTTTTT. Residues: CAIQGTGLTGELFF.

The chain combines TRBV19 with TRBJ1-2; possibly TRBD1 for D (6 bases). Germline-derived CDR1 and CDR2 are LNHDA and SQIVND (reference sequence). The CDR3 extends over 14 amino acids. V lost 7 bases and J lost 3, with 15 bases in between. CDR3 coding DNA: TGTGCCAGTACCAGGGCCAGGGGAGACTATGGCTACACCTTC. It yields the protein CASTRARGDYGYTF.

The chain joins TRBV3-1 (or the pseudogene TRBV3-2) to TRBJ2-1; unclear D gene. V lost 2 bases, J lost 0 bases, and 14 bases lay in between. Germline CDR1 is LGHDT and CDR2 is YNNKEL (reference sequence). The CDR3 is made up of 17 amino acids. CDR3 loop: CASSQFRPRSSYNEQFF. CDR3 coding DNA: TGTGCCAGCAGCCAATTCAGGCCTCGGAGCTCCTACAATGAGCAGTTCTTC.

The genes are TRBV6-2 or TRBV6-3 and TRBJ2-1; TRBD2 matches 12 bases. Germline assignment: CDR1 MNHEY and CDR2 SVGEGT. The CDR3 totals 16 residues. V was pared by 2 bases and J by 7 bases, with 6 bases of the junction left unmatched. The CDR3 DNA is TGTGCCAGCAGTTACCCCGGACTAGCGGGGAGTAATGAGCAGTTCTTC. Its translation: CASSYPGLAGSNEQFF.

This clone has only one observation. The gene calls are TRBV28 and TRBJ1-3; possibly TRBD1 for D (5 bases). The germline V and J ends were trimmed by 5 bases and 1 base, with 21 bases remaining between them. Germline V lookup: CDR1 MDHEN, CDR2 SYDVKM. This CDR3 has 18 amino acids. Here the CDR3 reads CASSPNWTLDLSGNTIYF. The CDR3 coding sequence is TGTGCCAGCAGTCCTAATTGGACACTAGATTTATCTGGAAACACCATATATTTT.

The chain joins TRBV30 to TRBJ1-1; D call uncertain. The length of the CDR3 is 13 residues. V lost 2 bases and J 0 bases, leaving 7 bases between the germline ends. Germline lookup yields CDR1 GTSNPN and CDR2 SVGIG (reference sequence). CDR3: CAWSPDMNTEAFF. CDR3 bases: TGTGCCTGGAGTCCGGATATGAACACTGAAGCTTTCTTT.

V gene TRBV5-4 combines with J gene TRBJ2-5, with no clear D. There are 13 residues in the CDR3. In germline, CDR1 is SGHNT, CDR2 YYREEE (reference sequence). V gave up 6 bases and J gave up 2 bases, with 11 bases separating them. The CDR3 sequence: CASTVQPQETQYF. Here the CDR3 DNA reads TGTGCCAGCACCGTCCAGCCTCAAGAGACCCAGTACTTC. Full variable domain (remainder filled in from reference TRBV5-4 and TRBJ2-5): ETGVTQSPTHLIKTRGQQVTLRCSSQSGHNTVSWYQQALGQGPQFIFQYYREEENGRGNFPPRFSGLQFPNYSSELNVNALELDDSALYLCASTVQPQETQYFGPGTRLLVL.

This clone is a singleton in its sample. CDR3 nucleotide sequence: TGTGCCAGCAGCCTCAGGGACAGGGAGGATACGCAGTATTTT. Its translation: CASSLRDREDTQYF. The V gene is TRBV4-2, the J gene TRBJ2-3; 9 nucleotides align to TRBD1. J gave up 6 bases and V 4 bases, and 5 bases lay outside the gene matches. The CDR3 sequence is 14 residues long. Germline V gives CDR1 LGHNA, CDR2 YNFKEQ.

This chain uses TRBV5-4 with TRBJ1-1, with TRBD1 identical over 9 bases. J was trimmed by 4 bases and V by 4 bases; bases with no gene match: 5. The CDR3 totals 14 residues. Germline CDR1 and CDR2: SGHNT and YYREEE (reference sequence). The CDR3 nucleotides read TGTGCCAGCAGCGCGGGGGACAGGGCCACTGAAGCTTTCTTT. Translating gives CASSAGDRATEAFF.